The 25 T cell receptor beta chains reported below all come from one sample, sequenced in a study of cytomegalovirus exposure and HLA in healthy donors. Primers included in the PCR were 60 Vbeta and 13 Jbeta primers. Libraries were prepared by immunoSEQ multiplex PCR; TCRdb keeps only in-frame clonotypes and omits some of them. The sample holds some 96,000 clones, roughly 80% seen once. Sequencing was performed on PBMCs. These receptors all stem from a woman aged 55-70 years in good health and CMV-seronegative.

This sequence joins TRBV30 and TRBJ2-3, with D maybe TRBD2 (6 bases). There are 15 residues in the CDR3. V dropped 2 bases and J dropped 4 bases, with 16 bases sitting between them. The germline CDR1 and CDR2 sequences are GTSNPN and SVGIG (reference sequence). Written as DNA, the CDR3 is TGTGCCTGGAGTCCTCTAACGGGAGTTGCAGATACGCAGTATTTT. It codes for CAWSPLTGVADTQYF.

The chain recombines TRBV11-3 with TRBJ1-6; tentative D call: TRBD1 (5 bases). This CDR3 has 13 residues. Germline V lookup: CDR1 SGHNT, CDR2 YENEEA. Trimming removed 5 bases at V and 9 bases at J, with 11 bases between. The CDR3 protein is CASSNGGTSPLHF. CDR3 nucleotides: TGTGCCAGCAGCAACGGGGGTACTTCACCCCTCCACTTT.

The chain links TRBV7-2 to TRBJ2-5; a possible D gene is TRBD1 (6 bases). Trimming removed 5 bases from V and 2 bases from J, with 15 bases in between. The CDR3 covers 15 residues. The V gene's germline CDR1 is SGHTA and CDR2 FQGNSA. The CDR3 is CASSGRTGNQETQYF. CDR3 DNA sequence: TGTGCCAGCAGCGGCCGCACAGGGAATCAAGAGACCCAGTACTTC.

The chain has TRBV2 and TRBJ1-2; no definite D call. The V gene's germline CDR1 is SNHLY and CDR2 FYNNEI. The CDR3 runs to 13 residues. V lost 3 bases, J lost 4 bases, and 9 bases lay in between. The CDR3: CASSDRSAYGYTF. CDR3 nucleotides: TGTGCCAGCAGTGACAGGTCGGCCTATGGCTACACCTTC.

The rearrangement links TRBV2 to TRBJ2-7, with 11 bases lining up with TRBD1. V trimming: 4 bases; J trimming: 3 bases; junction bases outside the gene matches: 2. Germline V CDR1 and CDR2: SNHLY, FYNNEI. The CDR3 length is 14 residues. The CDR3 is CASSVGTGGYEQYF. CDR3 coding DNA: TGTGCCAGCAGTGTAGGGACAGGGGGCTACGAGCAGTACTTC.

The V call is TRBV29-1, the J call TRBJ1-1, with D unresolved. Germline V CDR1 and CDR2: SQVTM, ANQGSEA. This CDR3 spans 14 amino acids. The V gene lost 2 bases and the J gene lost 5 bases, with 15 bases spanning the gap. The CDR3 nucleotides are TGCAGCGTTGAATTCGCGGTCGGCTCTACTGAAGCTTTCTTT. It is translated as CSVEFAVGSTEAFF. Complete variable domain (other parts from reference TRBV29-1 and TRBJ1-1): SAVISQKPSRDICQRGTSLTIQCQVDSQVTMMFWYRQQPGQSLTLIATANQGSEATYESGFVIDKFPISRPNLTFSTLTVSNMSPEDSSIYLCSVEFAVGSTEAFFGQGTRLTVV.

This chain uses TRBV27 with TRBJ2-7; D remains unclear. V gave up 5 bases and J gave up 0 bases, with 11 bases separating them. This CDR3 is 14 amino acids long. Germline-derived CDR1 and CDR2 are MNHEY and SMNVEV (reference sequence). The CDR3 DNA follows: TGTGCCAGCAGTGTGCGGCGTTTCTCCTACGAGCAGTACTTC. Amino acids: CASSVRRFSYEQYF.

With respect to this clone: The same CDR3 can be traced to other DNA sequences in this sample. The chain joins TRBV7-6 to TRBJ2-5, with D perhaps matching TRBD1 (7 bases). V was trimmed by 1 base and J by 5 bases, leaving 17 bases between them. Germline values: CDR1 SGHVS, CDR2 FNYEAQ. CDR3 length equals 16 residues. This chain's CDR3 is CASSLEAQGGAETQYF. The CDR3 DNA sequence: TGTGCCAGCAGCTTAGAAGCCCAGGGGGGTGCGGAGACCCAGTACTTC.

The chain links TRBV5-1 to TRBJ2-1, with D tentatively TRBD2 (6 bases). V was pared by 4 bases and J by 8 bases, with 19 bases between. Germline values: CDR1 SGHRS, CDR2 YFSETQ. The CDR3 loop spans 15 amino acids. The CDR3 loop is CASSASGREIDEQFF. In DNA form, the CDR3 reads TGCGCCAGCAGCGCTTCCGGGCGGGAAATCGATGAGCAGTTCTTC.

The chain carries TRBV4-3 and TRBJ2-1; 9 bases fit TRBD2. Trimming took 4 bases from V and 8 from J; bases not matched to a gene: 9. CDR3 length: 15 amino acids. Germline V gives CDR1 LGHNA, CDR2 YSLEER. The CDR3 DNA is TGCGCCAGCAGCCCCCAGAGGCTAGCGGGATATGAGCAGTTCTTC. Encoded protein: CASSPQRLAGYEQFF.

This clone was seen just once. This chain links TRBV28 with TRBJ2-3; the D is unclear. The germline CDR1 and CDR2 sequences are MDHEN and SYDVKM. Trimming left V 6 bases short and J 1 base short, with 14 bases between. The CDR3 extends over 15 amino acids. The CDR3 coding sequence is TGTGCCAGCAGCTTAGGGCCAGGCCGCACAGATACGCAGTATTTT. Translation: CASSLGPGRTDTQYF.

The chain couples TRBV7-2 to TRBJ2-7; 9 bases are shared with TRBD1. The CDR3 spans 13 residues. The V gene end was trimmed by 6 bases and the J gene end by 2 bases; junction bases not matched to a gene: 2. The germline V gene encodes CDR1 SGHTA and CDR2 FQGNSA. Here the CDR3 DNA reads TGTGCCAGCAGTGGGACAGGGCCCTACGAGCAGTACTTC. Its translation: CASSGTGPYEQYF.

This clone was counted between two and nine times. This chain uses TRBV19 with TRBJ1-1; D might be TRBD1 (5 bases). CDR3 length: 14 amino acids. Germline V gene data show CDR1 as LNHDA and CDR2 as SQIVND (reference sequence). Trimming removed 6 bases at V and 2 bases at J, with 13 bases between. CDR3 bases: TGTGCCAGTAGCGACCGGGGGGGAAACACTGAAGCTTTCTTT. It specifies CASSDRGGNTEAFF.

This clone was picked up one time. The genes are TRBV19 and TRBJ2-7; TRBD1 aligns across 9 bases. V lost 4 bases, J lost 3 bases, and 4 bases stayed unmatched. The germline V gene encodes CDR1 LNHDA and CDR2 SQIVND (reference sequence). CDR3 length equals 14 residues. CDR3 protein: CASSTGQGRYEQYF. CDR3 nucleotides: TGTGCCAGTAGTACGGGACAGGGCCGCTACGAGCAGTACTTC.

V and J are TRBV7-9 and TRBJ2-5, with TRBD2 matching over 7 bases. Germline V gene sequence: CDR1 SEHNR, CDR2 FQNEAQ (reference sequence). With V trimmed by 0 bases and J by 4 bases, 5 bases remained unmatched. The CDR3 spans 15 residues. CDR3 amino acids: CASSLAGGRPETQYF. CDR3 DNA: TGTGCCAGCAGCTTAGCGGGAGGGCGGCCAGAGACCCAGTACTTC.

The chain joins TRBV6-6 to TRBJ2-7; 9 bases fit TRBD1. The CDR3 has 12 amino acids. Trimming removed 7 bases from V and 7 bases from J; junction bases left unmatched: 5. CDR1 is MNHNY and CDR2 is SVGAGI in the germline V gene (reference sequence). CDR3 amino acids: CASTFGTGEQYF. The CDR3 DNA reads TGTGCCAGCACCTTCGGGACAGGGGAGCAGTACTTC.

V is TRBV30 and J is TRBJ1-5; the D is unclear. The V and J ends lost 1 base and 4 bases respectively, with 8 bases between them. The CDR3 is 13 residues long. Germline CDR1 is GTSNPN and CDR2 is SVGIG (reference sequence). CDR3 sequence: CAWSAGRNQPQHF. DNA of the CDR3: TGTGCCTGGAGTGCTGGCCGTAATCAGCCCCAGCATTTT.

V is TRBV11-2 and J is TRBJ2-1; maybe TRBD2 (5 bases). The CDR3 is made up of 15 amino acids. V lost 3 bases, J lost 9 bases, and 18 bases lay in between. In germline, CDR1 is SGHAT, CDR2 FQNNGV. CDR3 nucleotides: TGTGCCAGCAGCTTGTCGGGGAATACAATCGGTGAGCAGTTCTTC. Protein sequence: CASSLSGNTIGEQFF.

Turning to this clone: The CDR3 does not close with the conserved phenylalanine or tryptophan, likely indicating a read error. The rearrangement joins TRBV27 to TRBJ2-7; D may be TRBD2 (6 bases). CDR3 length equals 13 residues. Per germline, CDR1 MNHEY and CDR2 SMNVEV (reference sequence). V was clipped by 4 bases and J by 4 bases, with 11 bases between them. The CDR3 nucleotides read TGTGCCAGCAGTTCCCCCCTAGCGTACGAGCAGTACCTC. This codes for CASSSPLAYEQYL.

This clone has a handful of counts. The chain joins TRBV30 to TRBJ2-1; no firm D call. This CDR3 has 13 residues. Germline assignment: CDR1 GTSNPN and CDR2 SVGIG (reference sequence). V dropped 2 bases and J dropped 7 bases, with 12 bases sitting between them. CDR3 residues: CAWSTQTRNEQFF. In nucleotides, the CDR3 is TGTGCCTGGAGTACCCAAACGAGGAATGAGCAGTTCTTC.

V and J are TRBV5-1 and TRBJ1-2; TRBD1 might be the D (6 bases). Germline-derived CDR1 and CDR2 are SGHRS and YFSETQ. This CDR3 is 14 amino acids long. Between the trimmed V and J ends, which lost 4 bases and 2 bases, there was a span of 12 bases. The CDR3 DNA sequence: TGCGCCAGCAGCGCAGCACAGGGAAACTATGGCTACACCTTC. This gives the protein CASSAAQGNYGYTF.

The chain recombines TRBV10-1 with TRBJ1-1; no definite D call. V lost 4 bases and J 1 base, leaving 7 bases between the germline ends. CDR3 length: 13 amino acids. Germline V lookup: CDR1 WNHNN, CDR2 SYGVQD (reference sequence). The chain's CDR3 is CASSVQQNTEAFF. The CDR3 coding sequence is TGCGCCAGCAGTGTACAGCAGAACACTGAAGCTTTCTTT.

This chain connects TRBV29-1 to TRBJ2-5, with D unclear. Trimming pared 3 bases from V and 9 bases from J, leaving 14 bases between. Per germline, CDR1 SQVTM and CDR2 ANQGSEA. The CDR3 is 12 amino acids. In nucleotides, the CDR3 is TGCAGCGTTGATGAAACCACGGCGGCCCAGTACTTC. Encoded protein: CSVDETTAAQYF. The entire variable domain, with the rest obtained from reference TRBV29-1 and TRBJ2-5, is as follows: SAVISQKPSRDICQRGTSLTIQCQVDSQVTMMFWYRQQPGQSLTLIATANQGSEATYESGFVIDKFPISRPNLTFSTLTVSNMSPEDSSIYLCSVDETTAAQYFGPGTRLLVL.

The gene calls are TRBV7-2 and TRBJ2-1; TRBD2 aligns across 7 bases. The trim removed 6 bases at V and 10 bases at J, leaving 18 bases unmatched. This CDR3 comprises 16 residues. The V gene's germline CDR1 is SGHTA and CDR2 FQGNSA. The CDR3 region has the DNA TGTGCCAGCAGAAAAGAAGGGGACTACCCGGGAAGGGAGCAGTTCTTC. Encoded protein: CASRKEGDYPGREQFF.

The chain couples TRBV10-3 to TRBJ2-7; TRBD1 aligns across 8 bases. Per germline, CDR1 ENHRY and CDR2 SYGVKD. The CDR3 is 15 residues long. V was clipped by 3 bases and J by 2 bases; unmatched bases: 6. This CDR3 is CAISDDRGSPYEQYF. The CDR3 DNA is TGTGCCATCAGTGACGACAGGGGCTCACCCTACGAGCAGTACTTC.